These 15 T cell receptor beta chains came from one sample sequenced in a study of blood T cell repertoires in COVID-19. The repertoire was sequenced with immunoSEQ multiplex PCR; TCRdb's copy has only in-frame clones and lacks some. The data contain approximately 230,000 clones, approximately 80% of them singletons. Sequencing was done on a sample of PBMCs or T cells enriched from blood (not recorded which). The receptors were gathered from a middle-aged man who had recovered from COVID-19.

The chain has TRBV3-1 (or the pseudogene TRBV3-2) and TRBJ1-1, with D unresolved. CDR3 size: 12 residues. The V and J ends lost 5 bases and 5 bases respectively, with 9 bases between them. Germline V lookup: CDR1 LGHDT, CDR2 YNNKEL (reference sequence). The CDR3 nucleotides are TGTGCCAGCAGCTCTCATACAACTGAAGCTTTCTTT. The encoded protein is CASSSHTTEAFF.

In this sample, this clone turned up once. CDR3 DNA sequence: TGTGCCAGCAGACCTATTGACAGGACTGAAGCTTTCTTT. Protein: CASRPIDRTEAFF. V and J are TRBV28 and TRBJ1-1; possible D gene TRBD1, 6 bases. The CDR3 contains 13 residues. V lost 6 bases to trimming and J lost 5 bases, with 13 bases between them. Germline-derived CDR1 and CDR2 are MDHEN and SYDVKM.

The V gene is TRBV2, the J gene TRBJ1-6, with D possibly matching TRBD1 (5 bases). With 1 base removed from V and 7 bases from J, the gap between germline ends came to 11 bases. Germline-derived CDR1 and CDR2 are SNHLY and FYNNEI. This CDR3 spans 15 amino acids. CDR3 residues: CASSEDRLRNSPLHF. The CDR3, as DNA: TGTGCCAGCAGTGAAGACAGGTTGAGGAATTCACCCCTCCACTTT. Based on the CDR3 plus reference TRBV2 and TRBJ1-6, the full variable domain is EPEVTQTPSHQVTQMGQEVILRCVPISNHLYFYWYRQILGQKVEFLVSFYNNEISEKSEIFDDQFSVERPDGSNFTLKIRSTKLEDSAMYFCASSEDRLRNSPLHFGNGTRLTVT.

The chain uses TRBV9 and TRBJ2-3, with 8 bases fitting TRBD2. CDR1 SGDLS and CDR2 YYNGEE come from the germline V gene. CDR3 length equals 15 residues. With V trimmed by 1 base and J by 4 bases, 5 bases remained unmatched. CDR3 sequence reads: CASSVSSGVADTQYF. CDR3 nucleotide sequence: TGTGCCAGCAGCGTAAGTAGCGGGGTAGCAGATACGCAGTATTTT.

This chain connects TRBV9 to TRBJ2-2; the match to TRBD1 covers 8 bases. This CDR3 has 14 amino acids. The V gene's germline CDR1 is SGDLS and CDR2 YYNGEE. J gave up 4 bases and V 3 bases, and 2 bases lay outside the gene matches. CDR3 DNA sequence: TGTGCCAGCAGCGGCAGGGGGCCCACCGGGGAGCTGTTTTTT. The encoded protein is CASSGRGPTGELFF.

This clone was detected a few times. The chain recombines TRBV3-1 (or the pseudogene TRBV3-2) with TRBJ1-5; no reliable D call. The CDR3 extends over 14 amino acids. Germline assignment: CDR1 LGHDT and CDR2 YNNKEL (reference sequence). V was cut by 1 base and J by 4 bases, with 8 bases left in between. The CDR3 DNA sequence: TGTGCCAGCAGCCAAGGATCAGTAAATCAGCCCCAGCATTTT. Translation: CASSQGSVNQPQHF.

The chain's CDR3 is CASSQGRGLNYGYTF. The CDR3 nucleotides are TGTGCCAGCAGCCAAGGTCGCGGACTTAACTATGGCTACACCTTC. This chain uses TRBV3-1 (or the pseudogene TRBV3-2) with TRBJ1-2; D remains unclear. CDR1 and CDR2 from the germline V gene are LGHDT and YNNKEL (reference sequence). The CDR3 loop spans 15 amino acids. Trimming shortened V by 1 base and J by 1 base, and 10 bases separated the two germline ends.

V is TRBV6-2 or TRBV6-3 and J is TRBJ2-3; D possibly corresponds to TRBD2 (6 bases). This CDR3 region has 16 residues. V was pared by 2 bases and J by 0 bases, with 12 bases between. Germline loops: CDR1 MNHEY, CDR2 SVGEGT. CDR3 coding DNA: TGTGCCAGCAGTTACGACGGTCGGGGGAGCACAGATACGCAGTATTTT. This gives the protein CASSYDGRGSTDTQYF.

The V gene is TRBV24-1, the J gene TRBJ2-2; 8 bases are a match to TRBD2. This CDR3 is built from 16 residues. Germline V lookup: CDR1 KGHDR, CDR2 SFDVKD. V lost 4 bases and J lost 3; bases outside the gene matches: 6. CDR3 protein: CATSDRGRQDTGELFF. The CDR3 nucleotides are TGTGCCACCAGTGACCGCGGGAGGCAGGACACCGGGGAGCTGTTTTTT.

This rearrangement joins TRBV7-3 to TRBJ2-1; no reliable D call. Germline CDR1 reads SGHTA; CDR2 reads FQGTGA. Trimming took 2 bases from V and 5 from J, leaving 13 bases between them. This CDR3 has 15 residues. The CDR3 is CASSLYGGDHNEQFF. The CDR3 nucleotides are TGTGCCAGCAGCTTATATGGCGGAGACCACAATGAGCAGTTCTTC.

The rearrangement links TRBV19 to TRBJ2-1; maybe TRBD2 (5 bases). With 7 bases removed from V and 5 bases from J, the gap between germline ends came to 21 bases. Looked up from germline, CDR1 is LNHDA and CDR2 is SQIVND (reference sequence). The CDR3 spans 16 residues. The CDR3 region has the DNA TGTGCCAGTACCCATCCCGCCGAGAGGGCGAACAATGAGCAGTTCTTC. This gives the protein CASTHPAERANNEQFF. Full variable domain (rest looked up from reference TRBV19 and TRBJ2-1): DGGITQSPKYLFRKEGQNVTLSCEQNLNHDAMYWYRQDPGQGLRLIYYSQIVNDFQKGDIAEGYSVSREKKESFPLTVTSAQKNPTAFYLCASTHPAERANNEQFFGPGTRLTVL.

CDR3 in amino acids: CASSQTGALNTEAFF. DNA for the CDR3: TGTGCCAGCAGTCAGACAGGGGCATTGAACACTGAAGCTTTCTTT. The V call is TRBV28, the J call TRBJ1-1, with 8 nucleotides matching TRBD1. J lost 0 bases, V lost 5 bases, and 5 bases had no gene match. CDR1 is MDHEN and CDR2 is SYDVKM in the germline V gene. The CDR3 is made up of 15 amino acids.

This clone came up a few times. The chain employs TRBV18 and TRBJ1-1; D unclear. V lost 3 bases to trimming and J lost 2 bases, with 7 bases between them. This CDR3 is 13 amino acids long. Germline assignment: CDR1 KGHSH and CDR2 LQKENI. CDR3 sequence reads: CASSPTANTEAFF. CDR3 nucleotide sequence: TGTGCCAGCTCACCCACAGCAAACACTGAAGCTTTCTTT.

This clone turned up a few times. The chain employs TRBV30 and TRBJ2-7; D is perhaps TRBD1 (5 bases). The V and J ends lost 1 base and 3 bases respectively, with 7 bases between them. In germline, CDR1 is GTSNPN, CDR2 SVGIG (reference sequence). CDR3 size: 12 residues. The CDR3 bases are TGTGCCTGGAGTGCGACAGACTACGAGCAGTACTTC. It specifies CAWSATDYEQYF.

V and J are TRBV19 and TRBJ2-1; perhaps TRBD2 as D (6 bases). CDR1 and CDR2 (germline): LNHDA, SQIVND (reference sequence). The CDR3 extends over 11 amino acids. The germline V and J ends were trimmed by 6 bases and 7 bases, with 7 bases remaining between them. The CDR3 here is CASRRGNEQFF. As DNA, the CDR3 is TGTGCCAGTAGGCGGGGAAATGAGCAGTTCTTC. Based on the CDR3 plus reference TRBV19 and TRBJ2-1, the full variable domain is DGGITQSPKYLFRKEGQNVTLSCEQNLNHDAMYWYRQDPGQGLRLIYYSQIVNDFQKGDIAEGYSVSREKKESFPLTVTSAQKNPTAFYLCASRRGNEQFFGPGTRLTVL.